A selection of T cell receptor beta chains follows, all from one sample in a study of cytomegalovirus exposure and HLA in healthy donors. Repertoires were generated with immunoSEQ multiplex PCR, while TCRdb's copy carries only in-frame clones and drops some. The table shows roughly 70,000 clones, with around 90% occurring only once. The sample was PBMCs. Receptors originate from a young woman in good health and CMV-seropositive. Both conserved end residues are part of each CDR3. Each record gives: clone size, J gene, V gene, D gene, CDR3 DNA, CDR3 protein. A D gene is named only where the DNA matches it firmly. Clone size appears in some rows only: once, few, many, or a class for an expanded clone.

>.|TRBJ1-1|TRBV6-1|.
TGTGCCAGCAGTGAACTAAGTTCGGTCGCTGAAGCTTTCTTT
CASSELSSVAEAFF
>.|TRBJ1-2|TRBV11-2|.
TGTGCCAGCAATTGGGGCGACAACTATGGCTACACCTTC
CASNWGDNYGYTF
>.|TRBJ2-7|TRBV5-5|TRBD1
TGTGCCAGCAGCTTGTCCCCGGGACAGGGAGCCTACGAGCAGTACTTC
CASSLSPGQGAYEQYF
>.|TRBJ2-6|TRBV28|.
TGTGCCAGCAGTTTATATCAAAACACTGGGGCCAACGTCCTGACTTTC
CASSLYQNTGANVLTF
>.|TRBJ2-3|TRBV1|.
TGCACCAGCAGCCAAGCGCCTAGCGGGAGTGGGGTTGTGAACACAGATACGCAGTATTTT
CTSSQAPSGSGVVNTDTQYF
>.|TRBJ2-2|TRBV11-3|TRBD2
TGTGCCAGCAGCCCCCGGACTAGCGGTCGGGTCACCGGGGAGCTGTTTTTT
CASSPRTSGRVTGELFF
>once|TRBJ2-1|TRBV5-6|TRBD2
TGTGCCAGCAGCATCGGGACTAGCGGGGGGCCGGGGTATGAGCAGTTCTTC
CASSIGTSGGPGYEQFF
>.|TRBJ2-3|TRBV4-2|.
TGTGCTAGCAGCCAAGATTATCGCGAGGGTGGCACAGATACGCAGTATTTT
CASSQDYREGGTDTQYF
>.|TRBJ2-1|TRBV2|TRBD2
TGTGCCAGCAGTGAAGGGAGGGGAGGGTGGAATGAGCAGTTCTTC
CASSEGRGGWNEQFF
>.|TRBJ2-7|TRBV4-1|TRBD2
TGCGCCAGCAGCCAAGTTCTAGCGGGATCCTACGAGCAGTACTTC
CASSQVLAGSYEQYF
>once|TRBJ1-1|TRBV4-3|.
TGCGCCAGCAGCCAGGGCAGCTTGAACACTGAAGCTTTCTTT
CASSQGSLNTEAFF
>.|TRBJ2-5|TRBV19|TRBD2
TGTGCCAGCACCAGGAGGGAGGGATTTCAAGAGACCCAGTACTTC
CASTRREGFQETQYF
>.|TRBJ1-2|TRBV19|TRBD1
TGTGCCAGTAGGGGACAGGGCACTGGCTACACCTTC
CASRGQGTGYTF
>.|TRBJ2-1|TRBV29-1|TRBD1
TGCAGCGTTGAAAGACAGGGGATCGTCGATGAGCAGTTCTTC
CSVERQGIVDEQFF
>.|TRBJ1-1|TRBV27|.
TGTGCCAGCAGTTTCCAAAACAGGGAAGGCGAAGCTTTCTTT
CASSFQNREGEAFF
>few|TRBJ2-7|TRBV28|TRBD1
TGTGCCAGCAGTCAGGGACAGGGCCCCTACGAGCAGTACTTC
CASSQGQGPYEQYF
>.|TRBJ1-5|TRBV4-1|TRBD1
TGCGCCAGCAGCCAAAGAAATATCTGGACAGGGGAGGCAATGAGCAATCAGCCCCAGCATTTT
CASSQRNIWTGEAMSNQPQHF
>.|TRBJ2-7|TRBV6-1|.
TGTGCCAGCAGTGAGTGGCCACGGGACGAGCAGTACTTC
CASSEWPRDEQYF
>.|TRBJ1-1|TRBV6-1|.
TGTGCCAGCAAGGTCAAGGGGTGGCTCGCTGAAGCTTTCTTT
CASKVKGWLAEAFF
>.|TRBJ2-7|TRBV7-9|.
TGTGCCAGCAGCACCGGGGCCTACGAGCAGTACTTC
CASSTGAYEQYF
>many|TRBJ2-2|TRBV6-4|.
TGTGCCAGCAGTGATGGGGCAGCCGGGGAGCTGTTTTTT
CASSDGAAGELFF
>.|TRBJ1-4|TRBV2|.
TGTGCCAGCAGTGACCGAATCTCCGCTCAGAGGACAACTAATGAAAAACTGTTTTTT
CASSDRISAQRTTNEKLFF
>once|TRBJ2-4|TRBV2|TRBD2
TGTGCCAGCAGTGATGCTAGCGGGGGTGACATTCAGTACTTC
CASSDASGGDIQYF
>few|TRBJ2-5|TRBV29-1|.
TGCAGCGTTGCTAGGGACTGGCAAGAGACCCAGTACTTC
CSVARDWQETQYF
>.|TRBJ2-1|TRBV5-5|.
TGTGCCAGCAGCTTGGTCCCCTCGGGAGTGTACAATGAGCAGTTCTTC
CASSLVPSGVYNEQFF